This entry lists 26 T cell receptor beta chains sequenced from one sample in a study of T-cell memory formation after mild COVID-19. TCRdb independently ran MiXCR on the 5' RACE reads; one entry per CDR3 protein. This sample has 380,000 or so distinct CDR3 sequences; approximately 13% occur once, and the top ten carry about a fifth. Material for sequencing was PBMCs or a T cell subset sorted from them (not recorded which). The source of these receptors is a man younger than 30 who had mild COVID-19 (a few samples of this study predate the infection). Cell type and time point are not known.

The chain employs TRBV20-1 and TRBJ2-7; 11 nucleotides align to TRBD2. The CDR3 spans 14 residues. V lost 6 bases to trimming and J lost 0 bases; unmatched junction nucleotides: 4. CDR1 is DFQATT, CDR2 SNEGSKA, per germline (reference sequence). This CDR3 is CSALSGGASYEQYV. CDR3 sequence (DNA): TGCAGTGCCCTTAGCGGGGGGGCCTCCTACGAGCAGTACGTC.

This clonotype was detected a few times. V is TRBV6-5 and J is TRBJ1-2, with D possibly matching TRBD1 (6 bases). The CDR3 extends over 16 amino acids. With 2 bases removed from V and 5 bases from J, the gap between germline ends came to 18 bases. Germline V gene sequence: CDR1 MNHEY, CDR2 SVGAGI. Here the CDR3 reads CASSYGGGRSWYGYTF. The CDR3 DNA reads TGTGCCAGCAGTTACGGGGGCGGAAGGTCTTGGTATGGCTACACCTTC.

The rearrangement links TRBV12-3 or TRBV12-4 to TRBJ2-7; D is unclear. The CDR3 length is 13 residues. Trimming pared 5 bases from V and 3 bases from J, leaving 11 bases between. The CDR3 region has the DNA TGTGCCAGCAGTCCCCTTAGGCGCTACGAGCAGTACTTC. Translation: CASSPLRRYEQYF.

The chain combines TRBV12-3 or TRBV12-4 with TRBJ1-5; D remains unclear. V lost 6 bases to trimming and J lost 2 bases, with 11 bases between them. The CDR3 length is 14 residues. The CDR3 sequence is CASRRDGGNQPQHF. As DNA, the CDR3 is TGTGCCAGCAGACGCGACGGTGGCAATCAGCCCCAGCATTTT.

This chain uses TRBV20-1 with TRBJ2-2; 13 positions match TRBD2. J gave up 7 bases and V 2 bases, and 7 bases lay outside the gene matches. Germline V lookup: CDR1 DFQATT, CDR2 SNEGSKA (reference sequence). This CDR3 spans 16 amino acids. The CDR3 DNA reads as TGCAGTGCTAGACGCACTAGCGGGGGGGTCAACGGGGAGCTGTTTTTT. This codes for CSARRTSGGVNGELFF.

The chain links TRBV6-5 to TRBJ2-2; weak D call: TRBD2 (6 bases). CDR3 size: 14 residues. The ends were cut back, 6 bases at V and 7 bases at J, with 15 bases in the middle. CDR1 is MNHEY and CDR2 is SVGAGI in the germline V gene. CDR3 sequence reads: CASSQPRRGGELFF. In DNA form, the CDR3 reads TGTGCCAGCAGCCAACCCCGGAGGGGCGGGGAGCTGTTTTTT.

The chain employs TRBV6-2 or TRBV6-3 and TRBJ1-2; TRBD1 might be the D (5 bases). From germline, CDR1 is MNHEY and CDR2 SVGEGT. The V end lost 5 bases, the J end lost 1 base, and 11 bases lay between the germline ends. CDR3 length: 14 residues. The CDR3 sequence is CASSPRQRNYGYTF. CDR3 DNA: TGTGCCAGCAGTCCGAGACAGCGTAACTATGGCTACACCTTC.

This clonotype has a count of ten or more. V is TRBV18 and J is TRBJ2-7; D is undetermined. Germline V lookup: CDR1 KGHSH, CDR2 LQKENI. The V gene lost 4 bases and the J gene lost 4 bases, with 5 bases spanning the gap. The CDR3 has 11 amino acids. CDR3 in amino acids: CASSRTYEQYF. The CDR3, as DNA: TGTGCCAGCTCACGCACTTACGAGCAGTACTTC.

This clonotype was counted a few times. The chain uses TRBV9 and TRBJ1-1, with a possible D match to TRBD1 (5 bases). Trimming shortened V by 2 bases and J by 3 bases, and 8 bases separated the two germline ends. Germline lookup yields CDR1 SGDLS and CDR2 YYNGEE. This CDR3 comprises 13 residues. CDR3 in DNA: TGTGCCAGCAGCGTTCAAGGGGACACTGAAGCTTTCTTT. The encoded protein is CASSVQGDTEAFF.

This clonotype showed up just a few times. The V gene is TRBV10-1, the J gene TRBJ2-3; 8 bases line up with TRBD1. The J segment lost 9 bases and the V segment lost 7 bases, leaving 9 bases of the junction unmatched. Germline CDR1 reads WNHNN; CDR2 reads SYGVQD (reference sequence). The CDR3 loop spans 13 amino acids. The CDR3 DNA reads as TGCGCCAGCAAGGGGACAGGCCCAGCCACGCAGTATTTT. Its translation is CASKGTGPATQYF.

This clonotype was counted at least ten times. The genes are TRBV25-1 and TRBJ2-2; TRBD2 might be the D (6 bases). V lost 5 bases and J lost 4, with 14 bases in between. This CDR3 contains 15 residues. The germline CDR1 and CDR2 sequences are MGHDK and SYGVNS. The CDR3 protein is CASSSRGFGTGELFF. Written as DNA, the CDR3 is TGTGCCAGCAGTTCCCGGGGGTTCGGCACCGGGGAGCTGTTTTTT.

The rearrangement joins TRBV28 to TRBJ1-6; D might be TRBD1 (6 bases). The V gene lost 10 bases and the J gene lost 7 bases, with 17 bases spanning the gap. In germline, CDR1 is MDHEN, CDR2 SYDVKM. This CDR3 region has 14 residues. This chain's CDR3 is CANSQGMRNSPLHF. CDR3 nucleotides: TGTGCCAACTCACAGGGAATGCGAAATTCACCCCTCCACTTT. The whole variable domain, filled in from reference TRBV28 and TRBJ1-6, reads DVKVTQSSRYLVKRTGEKVFLECVQDMDHENMFWYRQDPGLGLRLIYFSYDVKMKEKGDIPEGYSVSREKKERFSLILESASTNQTSMYLCANSQGMRNSPLHFGNGTRLTVT.

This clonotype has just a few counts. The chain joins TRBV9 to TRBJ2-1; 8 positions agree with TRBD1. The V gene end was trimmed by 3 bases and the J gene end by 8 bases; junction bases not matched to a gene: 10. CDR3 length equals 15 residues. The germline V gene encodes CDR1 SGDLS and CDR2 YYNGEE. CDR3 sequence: CASSAGQGGADEQFF. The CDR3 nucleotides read TGTGCCAGCAGCGCCGGACAGGGTGGGGCGGATGAGCAGTTCTTC.

This CDR3 reads CASSHPQTDSRTEAFF. CDR3 bases: TGCGCCAGCAGCCATCCCCAAACAGATAGCCGGACTGAAGCTTTCTTT. The chain uses TRBV4-1 and TRBJ1-1; no clear D. V shed 3 bases and J shed 5 bases, with 19 bases lying between them. CDR1 MGHRA and CDR2 YSYEKL come from the germline V gene. This CDR3 comprises 16 residues.

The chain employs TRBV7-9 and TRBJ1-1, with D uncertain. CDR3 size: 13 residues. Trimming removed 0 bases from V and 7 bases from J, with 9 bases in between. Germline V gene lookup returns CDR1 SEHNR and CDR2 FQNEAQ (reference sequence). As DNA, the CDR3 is TGTGCCAGCAGCTTAGCGCTAACCTTTGAAGCTTTCTTT. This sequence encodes CASSLALTFEAFF.

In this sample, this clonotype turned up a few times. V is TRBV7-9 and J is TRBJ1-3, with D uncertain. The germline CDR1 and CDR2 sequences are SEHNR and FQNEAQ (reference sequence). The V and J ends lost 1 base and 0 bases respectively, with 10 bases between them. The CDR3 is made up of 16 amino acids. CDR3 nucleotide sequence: TGTGCCAGCAGCTTAGAAGGGAGAGGCTCTGGAAACACCATATATTTT. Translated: CASSLEGRGSGNTIYF.

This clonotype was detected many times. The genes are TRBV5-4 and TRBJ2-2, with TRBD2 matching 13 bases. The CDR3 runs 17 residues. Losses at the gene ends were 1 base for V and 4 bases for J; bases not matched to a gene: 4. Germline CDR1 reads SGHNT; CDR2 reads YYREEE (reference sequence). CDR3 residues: CASSLTSGGAVTGELFF. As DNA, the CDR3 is TGTGCCAGCAGCTTGACTAGCGGGGGGGCTGTCACCGGGGAGCTGTTTTTT. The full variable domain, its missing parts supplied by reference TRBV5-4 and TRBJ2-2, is ETGVTQSPTHLIKTRGQQVTLRCSSQSGHNTVSWYQQALGQGPQFIFQYYREEENGRGNFPPRFSGLQFPNYSSELNVNALELDDSALYLCASSLTSGGAVTGELFFGEGSRLTVL.

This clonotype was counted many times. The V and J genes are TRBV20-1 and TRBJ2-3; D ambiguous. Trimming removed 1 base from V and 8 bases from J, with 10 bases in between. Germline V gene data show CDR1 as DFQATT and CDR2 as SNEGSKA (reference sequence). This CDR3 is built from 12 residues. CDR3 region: CSARVDLGTQYF. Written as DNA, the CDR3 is TGCAGTGCTAGAGTTGATCTAGGTACGCAGTATTTT.

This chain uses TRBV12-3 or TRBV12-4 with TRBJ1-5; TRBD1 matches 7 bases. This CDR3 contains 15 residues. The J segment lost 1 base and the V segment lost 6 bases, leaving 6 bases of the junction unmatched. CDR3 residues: CASRPGGSSNQPQHF. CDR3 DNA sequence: TGTGCCAGCAGGCCAGGGGGGAGCAGCAATCAGCCCCAGCATTTT.

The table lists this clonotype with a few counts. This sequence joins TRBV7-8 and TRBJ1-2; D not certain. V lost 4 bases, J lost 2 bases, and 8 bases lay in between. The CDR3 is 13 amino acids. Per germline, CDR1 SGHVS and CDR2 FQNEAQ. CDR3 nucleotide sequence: TGTGCCAGCAGCTCGCAATTAAACTATGGCTACACCTTC. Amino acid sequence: CASSSQLNYGYTF.

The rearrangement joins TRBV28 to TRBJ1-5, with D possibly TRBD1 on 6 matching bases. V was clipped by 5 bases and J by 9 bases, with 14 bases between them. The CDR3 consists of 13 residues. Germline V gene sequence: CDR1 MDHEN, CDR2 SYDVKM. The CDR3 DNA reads TGTGCCAGCAGTACAGGGTTAGTACGGCCCCAGCATTTT. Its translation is CASSTGLVRPQHF. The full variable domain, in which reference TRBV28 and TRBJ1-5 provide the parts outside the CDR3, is DVKVTQSSRYLVKRTGEKVFLECVQDMDHENMFWYRQDPGLGLRLIYFSYDVKMKEKGDIPEGYSVSREKKERFSLILESASTNQTSMYLCASSTGLVRPQHFGDGTRLSIL.

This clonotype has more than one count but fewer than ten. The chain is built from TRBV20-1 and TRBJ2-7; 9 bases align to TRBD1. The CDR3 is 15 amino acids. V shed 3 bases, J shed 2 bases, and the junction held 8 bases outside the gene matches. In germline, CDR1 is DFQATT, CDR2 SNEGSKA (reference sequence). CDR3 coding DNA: TGCAGTGCTAGCTTTCCGGGACAGGGTACCTACGAGCAGTACTTC. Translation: CSASFPGQGTYEQYF.

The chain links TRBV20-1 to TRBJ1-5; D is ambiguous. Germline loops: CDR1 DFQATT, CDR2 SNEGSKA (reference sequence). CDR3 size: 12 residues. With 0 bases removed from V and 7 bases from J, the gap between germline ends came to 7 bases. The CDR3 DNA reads TGCAGTGCTAGAGAGAGTACCCAGCCCCAGCATTTT. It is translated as CSARESTQPQHF.

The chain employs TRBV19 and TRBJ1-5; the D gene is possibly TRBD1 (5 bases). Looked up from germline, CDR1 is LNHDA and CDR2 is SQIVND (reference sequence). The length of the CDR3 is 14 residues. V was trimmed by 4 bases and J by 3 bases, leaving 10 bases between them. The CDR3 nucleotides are TGTGCCAGTAGTAGGTGGGGACCCAATCAGCCCCAGCATTTT. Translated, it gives CASSRWGPNQPQHF.

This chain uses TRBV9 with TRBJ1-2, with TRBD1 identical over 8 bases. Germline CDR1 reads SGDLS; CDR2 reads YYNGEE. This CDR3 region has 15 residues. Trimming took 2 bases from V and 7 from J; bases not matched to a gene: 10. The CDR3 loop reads CASSVSSDRAGGYTF. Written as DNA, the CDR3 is TGTGCCAGCAGCGTCTCCTCGGACAGGGCTGGTGGCTACACCTTC.

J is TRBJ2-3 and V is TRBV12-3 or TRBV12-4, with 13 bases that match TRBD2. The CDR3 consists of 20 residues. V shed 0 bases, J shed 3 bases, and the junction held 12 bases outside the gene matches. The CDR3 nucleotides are TGTGCCAGCAGTTTAGCCATAACTAGCGGGGGGGCCTATTGGACAGATACGCAGTATTTT. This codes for CASSLAITSGGAYWTDTQYF.